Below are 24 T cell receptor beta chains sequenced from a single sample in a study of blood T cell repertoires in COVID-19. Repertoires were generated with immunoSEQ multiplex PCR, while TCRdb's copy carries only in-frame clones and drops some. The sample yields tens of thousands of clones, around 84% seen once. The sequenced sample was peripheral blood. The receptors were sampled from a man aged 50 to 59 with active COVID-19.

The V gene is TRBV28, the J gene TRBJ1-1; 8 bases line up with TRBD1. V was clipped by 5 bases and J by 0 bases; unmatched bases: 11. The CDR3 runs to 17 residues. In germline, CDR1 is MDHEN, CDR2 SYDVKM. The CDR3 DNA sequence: TGTGCCAGCAGTCACCCCCGGGACAGGAAACTGAACACTGAAGCTTTCTTT. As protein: CASSHPRDRKLNTEAFF.

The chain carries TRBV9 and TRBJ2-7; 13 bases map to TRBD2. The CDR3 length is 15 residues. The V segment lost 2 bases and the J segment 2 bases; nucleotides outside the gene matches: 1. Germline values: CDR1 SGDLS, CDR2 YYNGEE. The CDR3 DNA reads TGTGCCAGCAGCGTTGGACTAGCGGGGGCCTACGAGCAGTACTTC. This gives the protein CASSVGLAGAYEQYF.

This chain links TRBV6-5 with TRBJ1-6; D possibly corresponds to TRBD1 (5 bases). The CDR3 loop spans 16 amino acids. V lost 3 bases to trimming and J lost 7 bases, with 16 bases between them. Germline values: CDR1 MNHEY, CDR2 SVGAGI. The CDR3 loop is CASSYTGRAGNSPLHF. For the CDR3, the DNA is TGTGCCAGCAGTTATACGGGCAGGGCCGGCAATTCACCCCTCCACTTT.

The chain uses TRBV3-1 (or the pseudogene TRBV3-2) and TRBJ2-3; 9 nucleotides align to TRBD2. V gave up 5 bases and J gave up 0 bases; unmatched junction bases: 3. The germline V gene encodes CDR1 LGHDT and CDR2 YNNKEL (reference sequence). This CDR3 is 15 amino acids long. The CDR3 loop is CASSSSGASTDTQYF. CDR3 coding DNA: TGTGCCAGCAGCTCTAGCGGGGCTAGCACAGATACGCAGTATTTT.

CDR3 nucleotides: TGTGCCAGCAGTGGCCAGATGAACACTGAAGCTTTCTTT. Protein product: CASSGQMNTEAFF. The chain combines TRBV2 with TRBJ1-1; no definite D call. CDR3 size: 13 residues. Trimming removed 4 bases from V and 0 bases from J, with 6 bases in between. The germline gives CDR1 SNHLY, CDR2 FYNNEI.

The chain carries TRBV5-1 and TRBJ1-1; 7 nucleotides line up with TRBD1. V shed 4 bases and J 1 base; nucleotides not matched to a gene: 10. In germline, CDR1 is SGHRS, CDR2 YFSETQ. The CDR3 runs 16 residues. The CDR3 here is CASSPHPGGKNTEAFF. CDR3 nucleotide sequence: TGCGCCAGCAGCCCTCACCCAGGGGGAAAGAACACTGAAGCTTTCTTT.

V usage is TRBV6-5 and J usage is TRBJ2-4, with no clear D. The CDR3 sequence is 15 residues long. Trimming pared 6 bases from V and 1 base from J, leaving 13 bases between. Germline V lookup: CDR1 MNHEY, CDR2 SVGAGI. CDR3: CASSIRRLAKNIQYF. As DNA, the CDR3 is TGTGCCAGCAGCATACGGCGGTTGGCCAAAAACATTCAGTACTTC.

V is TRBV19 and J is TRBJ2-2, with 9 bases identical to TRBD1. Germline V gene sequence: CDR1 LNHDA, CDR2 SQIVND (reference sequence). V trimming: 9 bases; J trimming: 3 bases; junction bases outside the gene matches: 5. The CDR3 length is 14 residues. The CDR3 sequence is CASRGQGHTGELFF. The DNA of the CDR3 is TGTGCCAGCAGGGGACAGGGTCACACCGGGGAGCTGTTTTTT. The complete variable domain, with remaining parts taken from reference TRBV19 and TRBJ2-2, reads DGGITQSPKYLFRKEGQNVTLSCEQNLNHDAMYWYRQDPGQGLRLIYYSQIVNDFQKGDIAEGYSVSREKKESFPLTVTSAQKNPTAFYLCASRGQGHTGELFFGEGSRLTVL.

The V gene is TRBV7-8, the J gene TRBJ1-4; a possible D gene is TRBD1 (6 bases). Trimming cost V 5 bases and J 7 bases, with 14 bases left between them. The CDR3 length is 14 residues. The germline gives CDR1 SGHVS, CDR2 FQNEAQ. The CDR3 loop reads CASSPDSLSEKLFF. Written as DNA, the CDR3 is TGTGCCAGCAGCCCGGACAGCCTTAGTGAAAAACTGTTTTTT.

CDR3 in DNA: TGTGCCAGCAGTACTCCGGGGGGCACAGATACGCAGTATTTT. Translated, it gives CASSTPGGTDTQYF. This chain connects TRBV6-6 to TRBJ2-3; D may be TRBD2 (6 bases). The ends were cut back, 5 bases at V and 1 base at J, with 10 bases in the middle. Germline CDR1 is MNHNY and CDR2 is SVGAGI (reference sequence). This CDR3 contains 14 residues.

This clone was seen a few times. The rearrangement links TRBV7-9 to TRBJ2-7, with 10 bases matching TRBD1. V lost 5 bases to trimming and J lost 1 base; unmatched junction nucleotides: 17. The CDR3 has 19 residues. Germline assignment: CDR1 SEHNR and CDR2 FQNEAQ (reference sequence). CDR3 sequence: CASSPKTGTGARSSYEQYF. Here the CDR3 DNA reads TGTGCCAGCAGCCCGAAGACCGGGACAGGGGCGCGAAGTTCCTACGAGCAGTACTTC.

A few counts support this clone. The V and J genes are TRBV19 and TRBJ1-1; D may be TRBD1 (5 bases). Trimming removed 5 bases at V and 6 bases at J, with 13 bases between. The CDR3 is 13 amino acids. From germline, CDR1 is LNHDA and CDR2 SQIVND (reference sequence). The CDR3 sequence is CASSFQGYAEAFF. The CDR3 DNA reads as TGTGCCAGTAGTTTTCAGGGTTACGCTGAAGCTTTCTTT.

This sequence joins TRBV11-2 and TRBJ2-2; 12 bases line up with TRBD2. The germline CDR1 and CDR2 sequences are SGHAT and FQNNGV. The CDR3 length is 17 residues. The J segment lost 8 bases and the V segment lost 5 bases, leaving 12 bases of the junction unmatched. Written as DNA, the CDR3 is TGTGCCAGCAGCCCCCGGACTAGCGGGGTGCTCGGGGGGGAGCTGTTTTTT. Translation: CASSPRTSGVLGGELFF.

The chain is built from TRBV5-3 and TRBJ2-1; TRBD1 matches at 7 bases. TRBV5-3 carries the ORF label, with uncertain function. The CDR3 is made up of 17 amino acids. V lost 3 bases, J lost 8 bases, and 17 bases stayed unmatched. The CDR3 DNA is TGTGCCAGAAGCTCCGATACAGGGGCCACCCTCGTCGATGAGCAGTTCTTC. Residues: CARSSDTGATLVDEQFF.

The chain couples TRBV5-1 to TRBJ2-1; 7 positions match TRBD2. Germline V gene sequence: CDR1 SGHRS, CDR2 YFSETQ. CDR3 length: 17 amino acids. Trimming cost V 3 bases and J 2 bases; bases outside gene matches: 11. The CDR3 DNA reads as TGCGCCAGCAGCTCGGGGCCCACTAGCGCGACCTACAATGAGCAGTTCTTC. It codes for CASSSGPTSATYNEQFF. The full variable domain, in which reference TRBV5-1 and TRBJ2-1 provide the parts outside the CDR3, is KAGVTQTPRYLIKTRGQQVTLSCSPISGHRSVSWYQQTPGQGLQFLFEYFSETQRNKGNFPGRFSGRQFSNSRSEMNVSTLELGDSALYLCASSSGPTSATYNEQFFGPGTRLTVL.

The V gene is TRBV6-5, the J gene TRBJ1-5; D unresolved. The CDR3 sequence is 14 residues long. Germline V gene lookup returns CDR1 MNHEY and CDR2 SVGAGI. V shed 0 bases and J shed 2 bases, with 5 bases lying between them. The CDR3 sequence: CASSYSGRNQPQHF. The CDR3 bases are TGTGCCAGCAGTTACTCGGGCCGCAATCAGCCCCAGCATTTT.

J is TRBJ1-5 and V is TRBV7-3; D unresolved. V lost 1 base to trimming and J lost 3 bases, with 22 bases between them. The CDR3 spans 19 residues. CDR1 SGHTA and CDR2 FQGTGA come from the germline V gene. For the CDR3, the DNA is TGTGCCAGCAGCTTAAAGGATGCTGGCGGCCAACTTTTCAATCAGCCCCAGCATTTT. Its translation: CASSLKDAGGQLFNQPQHF.

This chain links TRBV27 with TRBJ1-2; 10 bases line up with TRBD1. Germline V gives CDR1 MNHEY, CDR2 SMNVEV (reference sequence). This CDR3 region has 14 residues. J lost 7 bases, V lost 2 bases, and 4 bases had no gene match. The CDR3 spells CASSLGTGVGGYTF. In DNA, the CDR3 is TGTGCCAGCAGTTTAGGGACAGGGGTTGGTGGCTACACCTTC.

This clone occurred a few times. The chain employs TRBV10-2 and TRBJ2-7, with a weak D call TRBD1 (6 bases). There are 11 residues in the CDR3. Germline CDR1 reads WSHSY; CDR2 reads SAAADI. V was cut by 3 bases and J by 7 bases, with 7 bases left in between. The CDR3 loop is CASSEGGEQYV. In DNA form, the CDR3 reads TGCGCCAGCAGTGAAGGGGGTGAGCAGTACGTC.

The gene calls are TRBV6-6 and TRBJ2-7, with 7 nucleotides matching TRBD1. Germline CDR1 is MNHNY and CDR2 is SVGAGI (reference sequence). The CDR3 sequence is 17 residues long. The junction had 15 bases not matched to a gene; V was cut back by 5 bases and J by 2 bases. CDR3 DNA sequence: TGTGCCAGCAGTCCGCAGCAGACAGGGTCGTTCGCCTACGAGCAGTACGTC. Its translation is CASSPQQTGSFAYEQYV.

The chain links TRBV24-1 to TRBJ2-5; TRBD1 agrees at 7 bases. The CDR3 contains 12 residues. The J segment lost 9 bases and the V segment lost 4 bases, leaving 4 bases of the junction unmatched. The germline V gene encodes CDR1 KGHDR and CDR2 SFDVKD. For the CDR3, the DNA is TGTGCCACCAGTGAGACCGACAGGGCCCAGTACTTC. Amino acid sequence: CATSETDRAQYF.

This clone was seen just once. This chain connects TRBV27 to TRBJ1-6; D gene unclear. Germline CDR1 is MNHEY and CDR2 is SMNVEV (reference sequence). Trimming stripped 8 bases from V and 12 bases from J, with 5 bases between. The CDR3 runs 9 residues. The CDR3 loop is CASGLPLHF. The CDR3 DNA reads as TGTGCCAGCGGACTACCCCTCCACTTT.

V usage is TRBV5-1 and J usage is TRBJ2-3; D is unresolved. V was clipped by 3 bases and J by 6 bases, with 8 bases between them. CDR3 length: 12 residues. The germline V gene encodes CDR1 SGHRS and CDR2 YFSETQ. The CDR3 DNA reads TGCGCCAGCAGCTACGGGTGGGATACGCAGTATTTT. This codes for CASSYGWDTQYF. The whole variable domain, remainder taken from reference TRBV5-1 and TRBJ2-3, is KAGVTQTPRYLIKTRGQQVTLSCSPISGHRSVSWYQQTPGQGLQFLFEYFSETQRNKGNFPGRFSGRQFSNSRSEMNVSTLELGDSALYLCASSYGWDTQYFGPGTRLTVL.

CDR3 residues: CASSWGDRSDTQYF. Written as DNA, the CDR3 is TGCGCCAGCAGCTGGGGGGATAGGTCAGATACGCAGTATTTT. The chain joins TRBV5-1 to TRBJ2-3, with D tentatively TRBD2 (6 bases). CDR3 length: 14 residues. Germline-derived CDR1 and CDR2 are SGHRS and YFSETQ. V lost 3 bases and J lost 4, with 12 bases in between.